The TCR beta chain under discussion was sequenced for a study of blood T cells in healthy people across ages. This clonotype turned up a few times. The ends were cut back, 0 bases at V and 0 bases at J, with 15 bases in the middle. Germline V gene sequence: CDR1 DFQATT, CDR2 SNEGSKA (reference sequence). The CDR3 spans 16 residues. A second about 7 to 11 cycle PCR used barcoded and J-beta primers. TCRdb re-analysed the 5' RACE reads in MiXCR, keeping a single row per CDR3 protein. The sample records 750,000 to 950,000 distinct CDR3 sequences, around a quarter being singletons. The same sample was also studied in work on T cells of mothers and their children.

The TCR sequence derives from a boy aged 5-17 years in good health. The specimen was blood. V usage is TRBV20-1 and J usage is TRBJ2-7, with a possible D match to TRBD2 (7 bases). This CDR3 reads CSARDSRGGSSYEQYF. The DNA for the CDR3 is TGCAGTGCTAGAGACTCTAGGGGGGGATCCTCCTACGAGCAGTACTTC.